These T cell receptor beta chains were read from a single sample in a study of identical twins. Using its own MiXCR run on the 5' RACE reads, TCRdb lists one record per CDR3 protein. The data hold about 920,000 distinct CDR3 sequences, with 9% to 15% observed a single time. These data were also filed under a second study, of yellow fever vaccine responses in identical twins.

Sequencing was carried out using PBMCs. The receptors were sampled from a woman aged 18-29 years in good health. The CDR3 runs from the conserved cysteine through the conserved F or W. A D gene is named only where the DNA matches it firmly. Only part of the rows carry a size: once, few, many, or a class if the clone is expanded.

V	J	length	size	D	DNA	CDR3
TRBV11-2	TRBJ2-2	20	few	TRBD2	TGTGCCAGCAGCTTAGATCGGTCGTATGGACTAGCCCCCAGCACCGGGGAGCTGTTTTTT	CASSLDRSYGLAPSTGELFF
TRBV3-1	TRBJ2-7	13	many	.	TGTGCCAGCAGCCATCTCGGCATTTACGAGCAGTACTTC	CASSHLGIYEQYF
TRBV12-3/TRBV12-4	TRBJ2-2	15	many	.	TGTGCCAGCAGGACGGACAGACACAACATCGGGGAGCTGTTTTTT	CASRTDRHNIGELFF
TRBV6-1	TRBJ1-1	16	.	.	TGTGCCAGCAGTGAAGAATTAGGCCGAATAAACACTGAAGCTTTCTTT	CASSEELGRINTEAFF
TRBV6-5	TRBJ2-6	19	few	.	TGTGCCAGCAGTTATTCCGGGACGGGAAGTTCCTCTGGGGCCAACGTCCTGACTTTC	CASSYSGTGSSSGANVLTF
TRBV12-3/TRBV12-4	TRBJ2-1	15	.	.	TGTGCCAGCAGTTTATTGGGACGGGCCTACAATGAGCAGTTCTTC	CASSLLGRAYNEQFF
TRBV29-1	TRBJ2-5	14	few	.	TGCAGCGTTGAAGATCCGTATAGCATGGAGACCCAGTACTTC	CSVEDPYSMETQYF
TRBV12-3/TRBV12-4	TRBJ2-7	12	many	.	TGTGCCAGCAGTTTTGGGGGGAACGAGCAGTACTTC	CASSFGGNEQYF
TRBV5-5	TRBJ2-7	13	.	.	TGTGCCAGCAGCTTGGCCGCAGGGAGCGAGCAGTACTTC	CASSLAAGSEQYF
TRBV7-6	TRBJ2-5	16	few	TRBD1	TGTGCCAGCAGCCCGATCGAGACAGGGGCTGAAGAGACCCAGTACTTC	CASSPIETGAEETQYF
TRBV10-2	TRBJ2-7	15	.	TRBD2	TGCGCCAGCATTGCCGGGACTAGCGGGAGATACGAGCAGTACTTC	CASIAGTSGRYEQYF
TRBV20-1	TRBJ2-7	14	.	TRBD2	TGCAGTGCTCACCGGACTAGAGGGTCCTACGAGCAGTACTTC	CSAHRTRGSYEQYF